Below are 25 T cell receptor beta chains sequenced from a single sample in a study of beta chain features in type 1 diabetes. Expressed TCRB transcripts got sequenced, as all isolated RNA was reverse transcribed. Some clones are missing from TCRdb's copy, which holds only in-frame ones; the method was immunoSEQ multiplex PCR. The sample yields 900,000 or so clones, about a sixth seen once. Material for sequencing was naive CD4+ T cells from blood. These TCRs come from a woman between 18 and 30 years old in good health.

The V gene is TRBV4-2, the J gene TRBJ2-5; 8 bases line up with TRBD1. CDR1 LGHNA and CDR2 YNFKEQ come from the germline V gene. V trimming: 3 bases; J trimming: 5 bases; junction bases outside the gene matches: 5. This CDR3 is built from 14 residues. The CDR3 DNA reads TGTGCCAGCAGCCACAGGGGGCGCGGGGAGACCCAGTACTTC. It codes for CASSHRGRGETQYF.

The CDR3 DNA is TGTGCCAGCAGTACGAGGGGGGTGGGCACAGATACGCAGTATTTT. As protein: CASSTRGVGTDTQYF. The chain is built from TRBV6-5 and TRBJ2-3; the D gene could be TRBD1 or TRBD2 (6 bases each). CDR1 is MNHEY and CDR2 is SVGAGI in the germline V gene. CDR3 size: 15 residues. Between the trimmed V and J ends, which lost 5 bases and 1 base, there was a span of 13 bases.

This clone was detected only a few times. The chain employs TRBV7-9 and TRBJ2-2; the D gene is possibly TRBD2 (6 bases). Germline loops: CDR1 SEHNR, CDR2 FQNEAQ (reference sequence). V shed 11 bases and J shed 7 bases, with 17 bases lying between them. The CDR3 is 13 residues long. The CDR3 region is CADHGRNVGELFF. The CDR3 DNA sequence: TGTGCCGACCACGGGAGAAACGTCGGGGAGCTGTTTTTT.

This clone has only a few counts. The CDR3 sequence is CASSYGASGANVLTF. The CDR3, as DNA: TGCGCCAGCAGCTATGGGGCCTCTGGGGCCAACGTCCTGACTTTC. This sequence joins TRBV4-3 and TRBJ2-6; D is perhaps TRBD1 (5 bases). The CDR3 contains 15 residues. The ends were cut back, 5 bases at V and 0 bases at J, with 8 bases in the middle. Per germline, CDR1 LGHNA and CDR2 YSLEER.

The chain links TRBV4-2 to TRBJ2-2; 12 bases align to TRBD2. CDR1 is LGHNA and CDR2 is YNFKEQ in the germline V gene. The CDR3 length is 16 residues. Trimming at V came to 4 bases and at J to 3 bases, leaving 3 bases not matched to a gene. The CDR3 coding sequence is TGTGCCAGCAGCCCATCTAGCGGGAGGGACACCGGGGAGCTGTTTTTT. Translation gives CASSPSSGRDTGELFF.

This clone has a handful of counts. The rearrangement links TRBV6-6 to TRBJ1-3, with unresolved D. The V end was cut by 3 bases, the J end by 0 bases, with 6 bases between. The germline V gene has CDR1 MNHNY and CDR2 SVGAGI (reference sequence). The CDR3 runs to 14 residues. CDR3 coding DNA: TGTGCCAGCAGTTATGGCTTCTCTGGAAACACCATATATTTT. This codes for CASSYGFSGNTIYF.

The chain couples TRBV9 to TRBJ1-3; D is unresolved. The germline CDR1 and CDR2 sequences are SGDLS and YYNGEE. V dropped 0 bases and J dropped 1 base, with 5 bases sitting between them. The CDR3 runs 14 residues. This chain's CDR3 is CASSVDDSGNTIYF. CDR3 DNA: TGTGCCAGCAGCGTAGATGATTCTGGAAACACCATATATTTT. Using reference TRBV9 and TRBJ1-3 for the parts outside the CDR3, the full variable domain is DSGVTQTPKHLITATGQRVTLRCSPRSGDLSVYWYQQSLDQGLQFLIQYYNGEERAKGNILERFSAQQFPDLHSELNLSSLELGDSALYFCASSVDDSGNTIYFGEGSWLTVV.

The V gene is TRBV7-2, the J gene TRBJ2-3, with D unresolved. This CDR3 spans 14 amino acids. Germline lookup yields CDR1 SGHTA and CDR2 FQGNSA. The germline V and J ends were trimmed by 5 bases and 2 bases, with 11 bases remaining between them. The CDR3 loop reads CASSQDLPTDTQYF. Here the CDR3 DNA reads TGTGCCAGCAGCCAAGACTTACCCACAGATACGCAGTATTTT.

The chain employs TRBV29-1 and TRBJ2-7; D is unclear. Germline V CDR1 and CDR2: SQVTM, ANQGSEA. This CDR3 spans 12 amino acids. V gave up 4 bases and J gave up 3 bases, with 10 bases separating them. CDR3 protein: CSVALSGYEQYF. In DNA form, the CDR3 reads TGCAGCGTTGCGCTATCGGGCTACGAGCAGTACTTC.

The chain couples TRBV28 to TRBJ1-4; D remains ambiguous. The V gene's germline CDR1 is MDHEN and CDR2 SYDVKM. The CDR3 consists of 15 residues. Trimming pared 4 bases from V and 5 bases from J, leaving 14 bases between. The CDR3 spells CASSSVRAENEKLFF. In nucleotides, the CDR3 is TGTGCCAGCAGTTCCGTCCGGGCGGAAAATGAAAAACTGTTTTTT.

V is TRBV19 and J is TRBJ1-1; unclear D gene. Germline V gene sequence: CDR1 LNHDA, CDR2 SQIVND (reference sequence). The CDR3 is 14 residues long. V was pared by 4 bases and J by 1 base, with 10 bases between. CDR3 DNA sequence: TGTGCCAGTAGTAACCCACTCAAGAACACTGAAGCTTTCTTT. Its protein is CASSNPLKNTEAFF.

The V gene is TRBV29-1, the J gene TRBJ2-5; 10 bases map to TRBD2. The CDR3 runs 15 residues. Trimming cost V 4 bases and J 4 bases; bases outside gene matches: 9. CDR1 is SQVTM and CDR2 is ANQGSEA in the germline V gene. The CDR3, as DNA: TGCAGCGTTGCGCCCATAGCGGGAGGTTTAGAGACCCAGTACTTC. It yields the protein CSVAPIAGGLETQYF.

V and J are TRBV7-2 and TRBJ2-1; D not resolved. Germline CDR1 and CDR2: SGHTA and FQGNSA. The CDR3 sequence is 13 residues long. The ends were cut back, 5 bases at V and 5 bases at J, with 10 bases in the middle. CDR3 DNA sequence: TGTGCCAGCAGCCCCGTCGGTGACAATGAGCAGTTCTTC. It is translated as CASSPVGDNEQFF.

The V gene is TRBV5-6, the J gene TRBJ2-3; 10 bases match TRBD2. V dropped 4 bases and J dropped 2; count of bases not matched to a gene: 7. The CDR3 is 16 amino acids. Germline lookup yields CDR1 SGHDT and CDR2 YYEEEE. CDR3: CASSQLAGVFTDTQYF. Here the CDR3 DNA reads TGTGCCAGCAGCCAGCTAGCGGGAGTTTTCACAGATACGCAGTATTTT. Full variable domain (rest looked up from reference TRBV5-6 and TRBJ2-3): DAGVTQSPTHLIKTRGQQVTLRCSPKSGHDTVSWYQQALGQGPQFIFQYYEEEERQRGNFPDRFSGHQFPNYSSELNVNALLLGDSALYLCASSQLAGVFTDTQYFGPGTRLTVL.

This clone was picked up a small number of times. This chain links TRBV28 with TRBJ2-1; weak D call: TRBD2 (6 bases). Trimming left V 7 bases short and J 4 bases short, with 14 bases between. The CDR3 runs 14 residues. Germline lookup yields CDR1 MDHEN and CDR2 SYDVKM. CDR3: CASNRLVGYNEQFF. For the CDR3, the DNA is TGTGCCAGCAATAGACTAGTGGGTTACAATGAGCAGTTCTTC.

This clone was picked up a small number of times. The chain joins TRBV11-3 to TRBJ2-1; a possible D gene is TRBD1 (6 bases). Deletions cut 5 bases from V and 13 bases from J, with 15 bases between. This CDR3 is 12 amino acids long. From germline, CDR1 is SGHNT and CDR2 YENEEA. CDR3 region: CASSPQGKAQFF. For the CDR3, the DNA is TGTGCCAGCAGCCCACAGGGTAAGGCCCAGTTCTTC.

Points on this clone: This sample includes further DNA sequences coding for the same CDR3. The chain couples TRBV9 to TRBJ2-2; the D call may be TRBD1 or TRBD2 (5 bases each). Germline V gene lookup returns CDR1 SGDLS and CDR2 YYNGEE. The V end lost 2 bases, the J end lost 4 bases, and 12 bases lay between the germline ends. CDR3 size: 15 residues. CDR3 sequence (DNA): TGTGCCAGCAGCGTGGTTCCTGGGGGCACCGGGGAGCTGTTTTTT. Translated: CASSVVPGGTGELFF.

V is TRBV5-4 and J is TRBJ2-7; TRBD1 is a possible D gene (6 bases). V lost 2 bases and J 2 bases, leaving 14 bases between the germline ends. CDR3 length: 15 residues. CDR1 is SGHNT and CDR2 is YYREEE in the germline V gene (reference sequence). The DNA for the CDR3 is TGTGCCAGCAGCTTCAGGGGTAGGGGTACCTACGAGCAGTACTTC. This sequence encodes CASSFRGRGTYEQYF.

The chain is built from TRBV18 and TRBJ2-1; possibly TRBD1 or TRBD2 for D (5 bases each). Between the trimmed V and J ends, which lost 6 bases and 6 bases, there was a span of 21 bases. Germline V CDR1 and CDR2: KGHSH, LQKENI. The CDR3 consists of 16 residues. CDR3 sequence: CASSSNGAAHGNEQFF. Here the CDR3 DNA reads TGTGCCAGCTCTTCTAACGGGGCAGCTCACGGCAATGAGCAGTTCTTC.

This chain uses TRBV7-6 with TRBJ2-2; D gene unclear. V was trimmed by 1 base and J by 2 bases, leaving 8 bases between them. The CDR3 is made up of 15 amino acids. Germline CDR1 reads SGHVS; CDR2 reads FNYEAQ. Written as DNA, the CDR3 is TGTGCCAGCAGCTTAGTGACGGCTAACACCGGGGAGCTGTTTTTT. As protein: CASSLVTANTGELFF.

This chain uses TRBV4-2 with TRBJ1-1; no reliable D call. Germline CDR1 reads LGHNA; CDR2 reads YNFKEQ. Trimming took off 5 bases at V and 5 bases at J, with 9 bases between the two ends. The CDR3 runs 12 residues. As DNA, the CDR3 is TGTGCCAGCAGCTTTCTGGAGACTGAAGCTTTCTTT. The encoded protein is CASSFLETEAFF.

This clone has just a few counts. The DNA for the CDR3 is TGCGCCAGCAGCTTATCTGGAAAAGAGACCCAGTACTTC. Its translation is CASSLSGKETQYF. This sequence joins TRBV5-1 and TRBJ2-5; the D is unclear. From germline, CDR1 is SGHRS and CDR2 YFSETQ. The V end lost 2 bases, the J end lost 3 bases, and 8 bases lay between the germline ends. The CDR3 runs 13 residues.

This clone was recorded a few times. V gene TRBV11-2 combines with J gene TRBJ1-5, with D possibly matching TRBD1 (5 bases). The germline gives CDR1 SGHAT, CDR2 FQNNGV. The CDR3 consists of 15 residues. Trimming cost V 1 base and J 5 bases, with 12 bases left between them. This chain's CDR3 is CASSLGGSGYQPQHF. The CDR3 DNA reads as TGTGCCAGCAGCTTAGGGGGCAGTGGTTATCAGCCCCAGCATTTT.

The V gene is TRBV2, the J gene TRBJ2-1; D is undetermined. Germline V gives CDR1 SNHLY, CDR2 FYNNEI. This CDR3 spans 12 amino acids. V was cut by 7 bases and J by 5 bases, with 9 bases left in between. The CDR3, as DNA: TGTGCCAGCAAGGAACAGCACAATGAGCAGTTCTTC. Protein sequence: CASKEQHNEQFF.

CDR3 nucleotides: TGTGCCAGCAGAAACACAGGGGGCATTGAAAATGGCTACACCTTC. Amino acid sequence: CASRNTGGIENGYTF. This chain uses TRBV6-5 with TRBJ1-2, with TRBD1 matching 9 bases. Germline CDR1 reads MNHEY; CDR2 reads SVGAGI. V dropped 6 bases and J dropped 6; count of bases not matched to a gene: 11. CDR3 size: 15 residues.